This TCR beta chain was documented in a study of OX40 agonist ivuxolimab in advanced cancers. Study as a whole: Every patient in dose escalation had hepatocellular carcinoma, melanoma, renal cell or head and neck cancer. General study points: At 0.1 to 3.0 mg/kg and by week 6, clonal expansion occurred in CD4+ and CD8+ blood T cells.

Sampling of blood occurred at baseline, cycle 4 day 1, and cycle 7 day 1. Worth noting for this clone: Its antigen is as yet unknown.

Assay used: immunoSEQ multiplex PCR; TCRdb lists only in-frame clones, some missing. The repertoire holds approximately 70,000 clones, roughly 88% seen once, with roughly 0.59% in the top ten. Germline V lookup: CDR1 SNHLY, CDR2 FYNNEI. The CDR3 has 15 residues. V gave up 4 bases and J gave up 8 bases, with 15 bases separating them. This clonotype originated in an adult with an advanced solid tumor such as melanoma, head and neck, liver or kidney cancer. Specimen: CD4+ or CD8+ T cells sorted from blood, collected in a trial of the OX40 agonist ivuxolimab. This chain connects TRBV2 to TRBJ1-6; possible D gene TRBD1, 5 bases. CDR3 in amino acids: CASSVERGRDSPLHF. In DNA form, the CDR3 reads TGTGCCAGCAGTGTAGAAAGGGGTCGGGATTCACCCCTCCACTTT.